One T cell receptor (beta chain) is described in this entry. Its specificity is unknown. This sample was taken from a study of cytomegalovirus exposure and HLA in healthy donors. Germline CDR1 MNHEY, CDR2 SMNVEV (reference sequence). The CDR3 runs to 13 residues. The V and J ends lost 6 bases and 5 bases respectively, with 13 bases between them. The PCR employed 60 Vbeta primers together with 13 Jbeta primers. Per the original methods: About 10 million of some 80 million unique TCR beta chains were shared, per a later count. Sequenced by immunoSEQ multiplex PCR; TCRdb stores in-frame clones only, minus some. That table furnishes V, J and clone size, whereas the DNA furnished D and trimming. The table lists some 96,000 clones, 78% of them singletons. Findings of the study overall: Later analysis showed most CMV-associated TCR beta chains appearing HLA-restricted. Listed as cytomegalovirus-associated were 150 to 200 TCR beta chains. Earlier findings revealed that most TCR beta V segments proved productive either about 90% or about 30% of the time.

The rearrangement joins TRBV27 to TRBJ1-1, with no clear D. This clonotype originated in a woman aged 60-75 years in good health and CMV-seronegative. The specimen was PBMCs. The CDR3 nucleotides read TGTGCCAGCAGCCCCACTAGGGCTACTGAAGCTTTCTTT. Its translation: CASSPTRATEAFF.